This T cell receptor beta chain originates from a study of sequential checkpoint blockade in melanoma. Treatment noted: randomized to nivolumab then ipilimumab (arm A) or the reverse (arm B). TCRdb's copy holds only in-frame clones and misses some; the assay was immunoSEQ multiplex PCR. This table has 15,000 to 20,000 clones, roughly 70% appearing once. Germline V gene sequence: CDR1 MNHEY, CDR2 SMNVEV (reference sequence). CDR3 size: 14 residues. Trimming cost V 2 bases and J 4 bases; bases outside gene matches: 2. The source is a human donor with melanoma. The chain combines TRBV27 with TRBJ1-5; 7 nucleotides agree with TRBD1. This material consisted of CD8+ T cells sorted from blood (inferred from file names), taken from a patient given nivolumab and ipilimumab in sequence. The CDR3 spells CASSLLGQNQPQHF. CDR3 nucleotide sequence: TGTGCCAGCAGTTTACTGGGACAGAATCAGCCCCAGCATTTT.